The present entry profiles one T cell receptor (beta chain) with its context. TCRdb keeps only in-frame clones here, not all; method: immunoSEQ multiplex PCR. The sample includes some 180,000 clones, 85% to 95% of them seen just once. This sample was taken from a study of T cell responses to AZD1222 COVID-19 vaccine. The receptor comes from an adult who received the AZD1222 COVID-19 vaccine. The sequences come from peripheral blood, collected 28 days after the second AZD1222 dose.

This chain's CDR3 is CASSLAAGTTEAFF. Written as DNA, the CDR3 is TGTGCCAGCAGCTTAGCGGCAGGGACCACTGAAGCTTTCTTT. This sequence joins TRBV7-2 and TRBJ1-1, with D maybe TRBD1 (5 bases). Trimming left V 0 bases short and J 4 bases short, with 9 bases between. CDR3 length: 14 amino acids. Per germline, CDR1 SGHTA and CDR2 FQGNSA.